The following is a T cell receptor (beta chain) sequence with its context. This entry belongs to a study of control samples from healthy donors and cancer patients. The method was immunoSEQ multiplex PCR; TCRdb's version includes in-frame clones alone and lacks a portion of them. The sample includes 120,000 to 150,000 clones, approximately 92% seen only once; the top ten take roughly 3.2%. Trimming removed 0 bases from V and 4 bases from J, with 7 bases in between. The CDR3 loop spans 13 amino acids. Germline-derived CDR1 and CDR2 are MGHRA and YSYEKL. The V and J genes are TRBV4-1 and TRBJ2-7; tentatively, D is TRBD1 (5 bases). This sequence was found in a man aged 30 to 39 in good health. Sequencing input: blood. CDR3 sequence reads: CASSQDGAYEQYF. CDR3 DNA: TGCGCCAGCAGCCAAGATGGGGCTTACGAGCAGTACTTC.